This is a list of T cell receptor beta chains from one sample in a study of PD-L1 blockade in urothelial cancer. TCRdb's copy holds only in-frame clones and misses some; the assay was immunoSEQ multiplex PCR. The table lists 40,000 to 55,000 clones, roughly 88% of them singletons. The sequences come from PBMCs, collected around atezolizumab (anti-PD-L1) treatment. All receptors derive from a donor aged 40 or older with urothelial cancer. Each CDR3 is given with its conserved first and last residue. Each record gives: clone size, D gene, V gene, J gene, CDR3 DNA, CDR3 protein. A D gene is named only where the DNA matches it firmly. Some rows mark clone size as missing; the rest say once, few, many or name a class of expanded clone.

.	TRBD2	TRBV5-1	TRBJ2-3	TGCGCCAGCAGCTTGGTGTGGACTAGCGGGGAGACTAGCACAGATACGCAGTATTTT	CASSLVWTSGETSTDTQYF
.	TRBD2	TRBV9	TRBJ2-1	TGTGCCAGCAGCCGGGGGGGGGCCTACAATGAGCAGTTCTTC	CASSRGGAYNEQFF
.	TRBD1	TRBV9	TRBJ2-3	TGTGCCAGCAGCGTAGGGGGGACAGCCCTGGGGGATACGCAGTATTTT	CASSVGGTALGDTQYF
.	.	TRBV6-5	TRBJ2-2	TGTGCCAGCAGTCGACCCCGGGCGGGCACCGGGGAGCTGTTTTTT	CASSRPRAGTGELFF
.	.	TRBV30	TRBJ1-2	TGTGCCTGGACCTCAGGGGTTCCTGGCTACACCTTC	CAWTSGVPGYTF
.	.	TRBV29-1	TRBJ2-5	TGCAGCGTCCACAGGGCCTGGGAGACCCAGTACTTC	CSVHRAWETQYF
once	.	TRBV5-6	TRBJ2-2	TGTGCCAGCAGCCCTGACTCCGCCAACACCGGGGAGCTGTTTTTT	CASSPDSANTGELFF
.	TRBD1	TRBV5-6	TRBJ1-2	TGTGCCAGCAGCTTGGGGACAGGGGCCCGGGGTGGCTACACCTTC	CASSLGTGARGGYTF
.	.	TRBV28	TRBJ2-7	TGTGCCAGCAGTTGGAGACAGGTCCGCTCCTACGAGCAGTACTTC	CASSWRQVRSYEQYF
.	TRBD1	TRBV28	TRBJ1-4	TGTGCCAGCAGTTTGGGCGCGACAGGGGGGGGAGAAAAACTGTTTTTT	CASSLGATGGGEKLFF
.	TRBD1	TRBV7-9	TRBJ2-7	TGTGCCAGCAGCTTAGGCCCAACAGGGGCCTACGAGCAGTACTTC	CASSLGPTGAYEQYF
.	.	TRBV5-1	TRBJ2-5	TGCGCCAGCAGCTTGGGTTCAGGGTTTGGGGAGACCCAGTACTTC	CASSLGSGFGETQYF
.	TRBD1	TRBV5-5	TRBJ2-3	TGTGCCAGCAGCTTGTGGCGGGACAGGGGGCGAATCAGAACAGATACGCAGTATTTT	CASSLWRDRGRIRTDTQYF
.	TRBD1	TRBV5-4	TRBJ1-2	TGTGCCAGCAGCACCGGACAGGGGACCAACTATGGCTACACCTTC	CASSTGQGTNYGYTF
.	.	TRBV21-1	TRBJ2-7	TGTGCCAGCAGGGGGGGACAGGGTCCCTACGAGCAGTACTTC	CASRGGQGPYEQYF
.	TRBD1	TRBV28	TRBJ1-5	TGTGCCAGCAGTTTATTTCCTGCAGGGGGGACATTTAATCAGCCCCAGCATTTT	CASSLFPAGGTFNQPQHF
.	TRBD2	TRBV7-9	TRBJ2-7	TGTGCCAGCAGCCCACCGGGACTAGGGGGCGAGCAGTACTTC	CASSPPGLGGEQYF
once	.	TRBV27	TRBJ2-7	TGTGCCAGCAGTTTAACCGGACATCCTCCTGACGAGCAGTACTTC	CASSLTGHPPDEQYF
.	TRBD1	TRBV11-3	TRBJ2-1	TGTGCCAGCAGCTTAGAACAGGGGGGTGCAAAAGGGCAGTTCTTC	CASSLEQGGAKGQFF